The clone carrying this T cell receptor (beta chain) occurred a few times. Its antigen is as yet unknown. The data originate from a study of beta chain features in type 1 diabetes. Study-wide points: All four CD4+ subsets of Type 1 diabetes patients contained TCRB CDR3s that were moderately but significantly shorter. It was possible that PCR favored shorter templates, equally so in patients and controls.

V gave up 2 bases and J gave up 5 bases; unmatched junction bases: 9. The CDR3 extends over 16 amino acids. From germline, CDR1 is MNHNS and CDR2 SASEGT. Expressed TCRB transcripts were sequenced because the isolated RNA had all been reverse transcribed beforehand. The average read count of naive, central memory and regulatory T cell samples was approximately 4 million. Sequencing was performed with immunoSEQ multiplex PCR; in TCRdb, only in-frame clones are kept and a portion is missing. The table has around 650,000 clones, approximately 13% seen once; the top ten hold 0.095% to 0.15%. Sequencing input: naive CD4+ T cells from blood. This chain connects TRBV6-1 to TRBJ2-7, with 10 bases that match TRBD1. This sequence originates from a man aged 25 to 40 with type 1 diabetes. CDR3 residues: CASSELDRGRVHEQYF. In nucleotides, the CDR3 is TGTGCCAGCAGTGAATTAGACAGGGGGCGCGTCCACGAGCAGTACTTC.